This T cell receptor (beta chain) was captured in a study of blood T cell repertoires in COVID-19. About the study: COVID-19 samples, acute and convalescent, were from the United States, Italy and Spain.

The CDR3 is 16 residues long, counting both termini. Germline V gene sequence: CDR1 MNHEY, CDR2 SVGAGI. TCRdb's table, derived via immunoSEQ multiplex PCR, lists solely in-frame clones and lacks some. The table has under 300,000 clones, roughly 88% seen once. Those enrolled, adults aged roughly 18 to 89 years, came from some 23 US areas. In assigning cohorts, the study relied on participant-reported clinical history. Two negative PCRs, clearance, or symptom resolution characterized the recovered Cohort 3 donors. This clone was seen only a few times. Because the CDR3's place on the DNA is in doubt, the DNA is left out and the CDR3 is given as listed by TCRdb.

Sequenced input: PBMCs or T cells enriched from blood (not recorded which). The TCR comes from a woman between 45 and 65 years old who had recovered from COVID-19. The chain uses TRBV6-5 and TRBJ1-2; the D call of TRBD1 is as the table states it, not checked on the DNA. CDR3 sequence: CASSSSSTASNYGYTF.